This entry describes one TCR beta chain. Original processing notes: From reference gene primer amplification, estimates of nucleated cell counts were derived. Assay: immunoSEQ multiplex PCR; the TCRdb copy retains only in-frame clones and omits some. The V and J calls and clone size are taken from that table; D and trimming were inferred from the DNA. Here the sample spans about 100,000 clones, around four fifths being singletons. This sample stems from a study of blood T cell repertoires in COVID-19. Study-level information: Specimens from acute and convalescent COVID-19 originated in the United States, Italy and Spain. PBMCs, B-cell-depleted T cells, or T cells provided the cDNA or gDNA that made up the material.

V lost 3 bases and J lost 5; bases outside the gene matches: 2. From germline, CDR1 is SGHAT and CDR2 FQNNGV. CDR3 size: 13 residues. This chain connects TRBV11-2 to TRBJ2-5, with 8 nucleotides matching TRBD1. The sample comprised peripheral blood. This receptor was taken from a man aged 45 to 65 with active or convalescent COVID-19. The CDR3 is CASSLDRAETQYF. CDR3 sequence (DNA): TGTGCCAGCAGCTTGGACAGGGCTGAGACCCAGTACTTC.